Here is one T cell receptor beta chain with its context. Antigen specificity is unknown. The CDR3 loop spans 15 amino acids. V was clipped by 3 bases and J by 5 bases, with 17 bases between them. Germline-derived CDR1 and CDR2 are SGHRS and YFSETQ. The data originate from a study of cytomegalovirus exposure and HLA in healthy donors. PCR involved 60 Vbeta and 13 Jbeta primers. TCRdb's copy holds only in-frame clones and misses some; the assay was immunoSEQ multiplex PCR. The data show around 190,000 clones, 85% seen once. Overall study results and limits: HLA allele associations emerged for fewer than 20,000 TCR beta sequences in a later analysis, at 0.05 false discovery rate. A later analysis appeared to link common viral pathogens to several of the most significant clusters. Reportedly, HLA-A and HLA-B alleles of most subjects were accurately predicted from TCR beta. When a later analysis compared HLA-associated TCR beta chains with equally common others, the HLA-associated chains turned out to be more clonally expanded and to have lower generation probabilities.

This TCR was recovered from a woman between 50 and 59 years old in good health and CMV-seronegative. V and J are TRBV5-1 and TRBJ1-1; weak D call: TRBD1 (6 bases). The material sequenced was PBMCs. The CDR3 bases are TGCGCCAGCAGCTGGACTTCGGGGGGCTCGACTGAAGCTTTCTTT. The encoded protein is CASSWTSGGSTEAFF.